This TCR beta chain was observed in a study of vaccination effects on CD4 cells after COVID-19. In the study overall: All study participants received two doses of BNT162b2 or mRNA-1273 vaccine. Study-wide results and caveats: In convalescents, spike-reactive clones (those seen post-vaccine) were mainly new vaccine-induced clones. Clones induced by infection and by vaccine showed marked clonal contraction late after vaccination.

This clone was picked up a small number of times. Its target is unknown. In the ViraFEST assay, antigen-specific CD4+ clonotypes were identified by expansion after peptide-pool stimulation. On day 10 of culture, CD4+ T cells were separated out. The person had a PCR-confirmed SARS-CoV-2 infection during March to December 2020. Cultures had half their medium replaced with IL-2 medium on days 3 and 7. Using immunoSEQ multiplex PCR, the repertoire was profiled, and TCRdb retains in-frame clones only, with some absent. The sample carries tens of thousands of clones, under 85% recorded once. Per germline, CDR1 SEHNR and CDR2 FQNEAQ (reference sequence). The V end lost 5 bases, the J end lost 6 bases, and 13 bases lay between the germline ends. The CDR3 sequence is 13 residues long.

The clonotype comes from a human donor who had a prior SARS-CoV-2 infection. This chain joins TRBV7-9 and TRBJ1-2; D may be TRBD1 (5 bases). The sample in question was CD4+ T cells from PBMCs cultured with a peptide pool, obtained before COVID-19 vaccination. The CDR3 spells CASSLTGYNGYTF. CDR3 in DNA: TGTGCCAGCAGCCTCACAGGTTATAATGGCTACACCTTC.